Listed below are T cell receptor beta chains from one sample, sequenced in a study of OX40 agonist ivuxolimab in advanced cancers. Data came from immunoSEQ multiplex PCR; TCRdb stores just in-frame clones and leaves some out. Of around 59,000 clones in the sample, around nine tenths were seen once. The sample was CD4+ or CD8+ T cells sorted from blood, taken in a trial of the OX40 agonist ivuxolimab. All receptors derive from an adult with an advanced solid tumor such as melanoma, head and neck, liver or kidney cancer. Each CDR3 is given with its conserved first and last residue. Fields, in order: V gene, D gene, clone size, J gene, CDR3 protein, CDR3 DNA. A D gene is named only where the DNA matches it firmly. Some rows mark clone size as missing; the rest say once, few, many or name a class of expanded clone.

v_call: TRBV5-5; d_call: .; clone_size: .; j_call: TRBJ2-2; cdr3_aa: CASSPVGVEVAGELFF; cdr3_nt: TGTGCCAGCAGCCCGGTGGGGGTAGAGGTTGCCGGGGAGCTGTTTTTT
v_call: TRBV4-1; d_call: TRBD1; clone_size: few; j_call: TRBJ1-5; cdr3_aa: CASSQTGGLNQPQHF; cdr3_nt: TGCGCCAGCAGCCAAACAGGGGGCCTCAATCAGCCCCAGCATTTT
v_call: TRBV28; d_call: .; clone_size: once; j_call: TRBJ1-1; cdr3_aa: CASRGSNTEAFF; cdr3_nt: TGTGCCAGCAGGGGGTCGAACACTGAAGCTTTCTTT
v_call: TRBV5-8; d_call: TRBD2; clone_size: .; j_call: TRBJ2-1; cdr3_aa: CASSLRSAGVNEQFF; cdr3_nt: TGTGCCAGCAGCTTGAGATCGGCGGGGGTGAATGAGCAGTTCTTC
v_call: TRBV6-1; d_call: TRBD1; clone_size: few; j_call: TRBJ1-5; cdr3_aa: CASSPGQGKPQHF; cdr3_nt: TGTGCCAGCAGTCCGGGACAGGGAAAGCCCCAGCATTTT
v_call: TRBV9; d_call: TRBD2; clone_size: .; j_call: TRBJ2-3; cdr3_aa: CASSPRSLADTQYF; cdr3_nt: TGTGCCAGCAGCCCAAGATCACTAGCGGATACGCAGTATTTT
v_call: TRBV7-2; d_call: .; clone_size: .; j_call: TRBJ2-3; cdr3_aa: CASSFTADFTDTQYF; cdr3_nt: TGTGCCAGCAGCTTTACGGCGGACTTCACAGATACGCAGTATTTT
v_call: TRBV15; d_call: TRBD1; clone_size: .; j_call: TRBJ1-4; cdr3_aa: CATSREGTGGEKLFF; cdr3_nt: TGTGCCACCAGCAGAGAAGGTACAGGGGGTGAAAAACTGTTTTTT
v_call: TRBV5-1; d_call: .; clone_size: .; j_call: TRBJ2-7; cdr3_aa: CASSEDLNEQYF; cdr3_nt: TGCGCCAGCAGCGAGGACTTAAACGAGCAGTACTTC
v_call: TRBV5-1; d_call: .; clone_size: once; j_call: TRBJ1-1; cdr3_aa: CASSLEGWNTEAFF; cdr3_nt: TGCGCCAGCAGCTTGGAGGGGTGGAACACTGAAGCTTTCTTT
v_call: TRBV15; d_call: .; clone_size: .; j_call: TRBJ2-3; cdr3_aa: CATSTRQLAQYF; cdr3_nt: TGTGCCACCAGCACCCGACAACTAGCGCAGTATTTT
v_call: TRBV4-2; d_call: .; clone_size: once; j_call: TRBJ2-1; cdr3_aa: CASSQLVSNEQFF; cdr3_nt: TGTGCCAGCAGCCAACTAGTTAGCAATGAGCAGTTCTTC
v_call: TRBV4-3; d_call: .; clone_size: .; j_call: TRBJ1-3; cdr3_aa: CASSQDFPTSSGNTIYF; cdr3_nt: TGCGCCAGCAGCCAAGATTTTCCCACGAGCTCTGGAAACACCATATATTTT
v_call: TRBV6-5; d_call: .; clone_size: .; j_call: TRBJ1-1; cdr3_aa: CASSSLSGRVSEAFF; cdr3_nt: TGTGCCAGCAGTTCGCTGTCCGGGAGAGTTTCTGAAGCTTTCTTT
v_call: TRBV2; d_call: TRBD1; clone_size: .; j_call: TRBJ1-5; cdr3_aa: CASKAGTGNNQPQHF; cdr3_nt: TGTGCCAGCAAGGCCGGGACAGGAAACAATCAGCCCCAGCATTTT
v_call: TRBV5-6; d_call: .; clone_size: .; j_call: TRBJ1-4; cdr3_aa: CASSRDRLGGKLFF; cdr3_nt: TGTGCCAGCAGCCGTGACAGGTTGGGGGGAAAACTGTTTTTT
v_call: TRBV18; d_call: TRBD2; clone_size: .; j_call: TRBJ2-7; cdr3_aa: CASSVAGVGYEQYF; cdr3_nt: TGTGCCAGCTCAGTAGCGGGAGTCGGTTACGAGCAGTACTTC
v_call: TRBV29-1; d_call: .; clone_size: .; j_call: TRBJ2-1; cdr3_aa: CSVKDGLYNEQFF; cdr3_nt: TGCAGCGTGAAGGACGGCCTGTACAATGAGCAGTTCTTC